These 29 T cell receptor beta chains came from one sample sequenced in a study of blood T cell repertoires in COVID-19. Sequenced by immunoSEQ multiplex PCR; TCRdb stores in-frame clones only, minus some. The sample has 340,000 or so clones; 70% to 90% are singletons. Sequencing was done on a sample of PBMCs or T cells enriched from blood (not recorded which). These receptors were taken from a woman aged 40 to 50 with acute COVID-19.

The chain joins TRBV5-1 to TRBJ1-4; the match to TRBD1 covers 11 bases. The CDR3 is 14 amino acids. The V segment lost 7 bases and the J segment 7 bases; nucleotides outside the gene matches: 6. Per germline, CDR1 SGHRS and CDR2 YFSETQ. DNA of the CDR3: TGCGCCAGCGGACAGGGGGCGCGAGGTGAAAAACTGTTTTTT. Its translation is CASGQGARGEKLFF. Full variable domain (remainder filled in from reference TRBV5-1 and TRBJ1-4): KAGVTQTPRYLIKTRGQQVTLSCSPISGHRSVSWYQQTPGQGLQFLFEYFSETQRNKGNFPGRFSGRQFSNSRSEMNVSTLELGDSALYLCASGQGARGEKLFFGSGTQLSVL.

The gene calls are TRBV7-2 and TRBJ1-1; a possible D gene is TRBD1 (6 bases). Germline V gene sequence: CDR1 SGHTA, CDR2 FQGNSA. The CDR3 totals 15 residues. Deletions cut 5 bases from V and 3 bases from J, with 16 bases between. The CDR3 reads CASSPTRGGYTEAFF. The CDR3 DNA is TGTGCCAGCAGCCCTACTCGGGGGGGCTACACTGAAGCTTTCTTT. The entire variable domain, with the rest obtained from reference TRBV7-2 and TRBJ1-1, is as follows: GAGVSQSPSNKVTEKGKDVELRCDPISGHTALYWYRQSLGQGLEFLIYFQGNSAPDKSGLPSDRFSAERTGGSVSTLTIQRTQQEDSAVYLCASSPTRGGYTEAFFGQGTRLTVV.

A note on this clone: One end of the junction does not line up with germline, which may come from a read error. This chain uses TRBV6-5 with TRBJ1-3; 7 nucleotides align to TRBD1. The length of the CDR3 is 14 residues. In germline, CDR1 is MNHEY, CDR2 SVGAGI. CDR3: CASSTRQGGDTIYF. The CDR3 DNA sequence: TGTGCCAGCAGTACTCGACAGGGTGGAGACACCATATATTTT.

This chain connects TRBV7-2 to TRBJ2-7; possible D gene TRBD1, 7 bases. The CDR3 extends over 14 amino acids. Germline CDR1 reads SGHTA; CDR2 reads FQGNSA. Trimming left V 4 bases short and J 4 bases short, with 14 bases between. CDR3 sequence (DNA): TGTGCCAGCAGCTCGCAGGGGGGAGTGTACGAGCAGTACTTC. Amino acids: CASSSQGGVYEQYF.

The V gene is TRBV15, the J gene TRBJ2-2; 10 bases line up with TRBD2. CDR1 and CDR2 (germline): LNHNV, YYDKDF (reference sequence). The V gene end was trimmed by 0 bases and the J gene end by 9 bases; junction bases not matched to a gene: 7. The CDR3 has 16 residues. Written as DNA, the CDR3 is TGTGCCACCAGCAGAGACCTAGCGGGAGAGGACAGGGAGCTGTTTTTT. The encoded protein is CATSRDLAGEDRELFF.

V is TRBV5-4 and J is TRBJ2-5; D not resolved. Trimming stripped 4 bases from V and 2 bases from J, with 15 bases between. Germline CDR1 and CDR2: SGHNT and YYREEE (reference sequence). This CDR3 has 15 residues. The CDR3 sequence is CASSTGTTDQETQYF. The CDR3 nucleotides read TGTGCCAGCAGCACCGGAACTACTGATCAAGAGACCCAGTACTTC.

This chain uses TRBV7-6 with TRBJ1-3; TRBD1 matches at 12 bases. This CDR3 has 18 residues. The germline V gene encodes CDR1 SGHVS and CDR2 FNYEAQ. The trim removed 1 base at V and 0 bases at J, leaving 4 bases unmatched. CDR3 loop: CASSLGGQGANSGNTIYF. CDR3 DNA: TGTGCCAGCAGCTTAGGGGGACAGGGGGCGAACTCTGGAAACACCATATATTTT. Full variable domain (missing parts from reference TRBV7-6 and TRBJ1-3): GAGVSQSPRYKVTKRGQDVALRCDPISGHVSLYWYRQALGQGPEFLTYFNYEAQQDKSGLPNDRFSAERPEGSISTLTIQRTEQRDSAMYRCASSLGGQGANSGNTIYFGEGSWLTVV.

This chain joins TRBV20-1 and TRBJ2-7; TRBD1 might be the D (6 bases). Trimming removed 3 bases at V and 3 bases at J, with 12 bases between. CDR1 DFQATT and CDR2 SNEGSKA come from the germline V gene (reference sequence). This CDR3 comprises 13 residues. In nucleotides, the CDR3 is TGCAGTGCTAGTTCCTGGGACAACTACGAGCAGTACTTC. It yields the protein CSASSWDNYEQYF.

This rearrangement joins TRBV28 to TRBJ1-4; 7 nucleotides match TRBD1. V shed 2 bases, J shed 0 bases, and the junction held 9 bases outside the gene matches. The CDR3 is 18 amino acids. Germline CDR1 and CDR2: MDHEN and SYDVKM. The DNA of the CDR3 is TGTGCCAGCAGTTTACAGGACAGGTTTTTTACAACTAATGAAAAACTGTTTTTT. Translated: CASSLQDRFFTTNEKLFF.

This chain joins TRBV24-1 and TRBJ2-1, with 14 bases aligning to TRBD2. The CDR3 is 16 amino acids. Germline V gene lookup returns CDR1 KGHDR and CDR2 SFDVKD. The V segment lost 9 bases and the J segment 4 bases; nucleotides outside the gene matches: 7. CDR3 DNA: TGTGCCACCGAGAAGGGACTAGCGGGAGAGTACAATGAGCAGTTCTTC. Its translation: CATEKGLAGEYNEQFF.

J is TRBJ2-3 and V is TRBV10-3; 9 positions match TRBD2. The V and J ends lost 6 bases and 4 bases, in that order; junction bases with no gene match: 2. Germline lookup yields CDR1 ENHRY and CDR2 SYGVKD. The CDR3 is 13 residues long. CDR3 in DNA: TGTGCCATCAGCCTAGCGGGGTCAGATACGCAGTATTTT. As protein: CAISLAGSDTQYF.

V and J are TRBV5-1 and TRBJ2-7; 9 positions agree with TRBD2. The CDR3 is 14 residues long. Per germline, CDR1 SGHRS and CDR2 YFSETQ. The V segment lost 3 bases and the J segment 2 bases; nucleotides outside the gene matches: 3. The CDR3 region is CASSSSGTAYEQYF. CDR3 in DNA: TGCGCCAGCAGCTCTAGCGGGACCGCCTACGAGCAGTACTTC.

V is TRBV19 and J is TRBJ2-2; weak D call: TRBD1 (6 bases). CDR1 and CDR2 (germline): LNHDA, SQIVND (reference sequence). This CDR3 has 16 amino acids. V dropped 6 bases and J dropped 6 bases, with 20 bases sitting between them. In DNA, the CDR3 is TGTGCCAGTAGCACAAGTACAGGGATTGGGGCCGGGGAGCTGTTTTTT. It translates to CASSTSTGIGAGELFF.

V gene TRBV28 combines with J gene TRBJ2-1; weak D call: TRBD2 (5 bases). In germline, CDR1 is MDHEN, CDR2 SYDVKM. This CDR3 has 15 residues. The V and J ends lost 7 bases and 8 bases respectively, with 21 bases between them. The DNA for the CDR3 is TGTGCCAGCAATATCCCCCAGCTAGCTCGGGATGAGCAGTTCTTC. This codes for CASNIPQLARDEQFF.

This CDR3 reads CASSLSTRSREQFF. In nucleotides, the CDR3 is TGTGCCAGCAGCCTTTCTACTAGGTCTCGGGAGCAGTTCTTC. The chain combines TRBV27 with TRBJ2-1, with TRBD2 as a possible D gene (5 bases). Germline V gene data show CDR1 as MNHEY and CDR2 as SMNVEV (reference sequence). The CDR3 covers 14 residues. V was clipped by 6 bases and J by 10 bases, with 19 bases between them.

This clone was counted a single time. DNA of the CDR3: TGTGCCAGCAGCGTAGTTCAGGGGACCGGGGAGCTGTTTTTT. This translates into CASSVVQGTGELFF. V usage is TRBV9 and J usage is TRBJ2-2, with a tentative D call TRBD1 (6 bases). This CDR3 contains 14 residues. Between the trimmed V and J ends, which lost 0 bases and 5 bases, there was a span of 8 bases. Germline-derived CDR1 and CDR2 are SGDLS and YYNGEE.

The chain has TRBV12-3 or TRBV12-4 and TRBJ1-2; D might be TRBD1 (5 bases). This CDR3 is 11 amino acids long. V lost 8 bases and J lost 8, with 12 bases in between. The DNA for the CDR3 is TGTGCCAGCTCACGGGAGGGGGGCTACACCTTC. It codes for CASSREGGYTF.

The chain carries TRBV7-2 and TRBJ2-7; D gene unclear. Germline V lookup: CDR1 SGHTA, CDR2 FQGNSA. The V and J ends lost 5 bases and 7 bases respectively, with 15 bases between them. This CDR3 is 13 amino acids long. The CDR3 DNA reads TGTGCCAGCAGCCTAGAGCCTCCGAGGGAGCAGTACTTC. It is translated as CASSLEPPREQYF.

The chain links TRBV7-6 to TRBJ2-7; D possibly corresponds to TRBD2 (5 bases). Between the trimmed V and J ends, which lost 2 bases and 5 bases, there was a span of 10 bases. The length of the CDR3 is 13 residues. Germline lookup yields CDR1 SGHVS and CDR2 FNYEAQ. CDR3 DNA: TGTGCCAGCAGCTTAACAGCGCGGGACGAGCAGTACTTC. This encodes CASSLTARDEQYF.

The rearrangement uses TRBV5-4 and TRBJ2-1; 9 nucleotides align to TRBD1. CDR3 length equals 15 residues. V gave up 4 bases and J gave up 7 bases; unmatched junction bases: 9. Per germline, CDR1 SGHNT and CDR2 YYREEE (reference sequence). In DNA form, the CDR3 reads TGTGCCAGCAGCCCAGAACAGGGGGCGCGGAATGAGCAGTTCTTC. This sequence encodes CASSPEQGARNEQFF.

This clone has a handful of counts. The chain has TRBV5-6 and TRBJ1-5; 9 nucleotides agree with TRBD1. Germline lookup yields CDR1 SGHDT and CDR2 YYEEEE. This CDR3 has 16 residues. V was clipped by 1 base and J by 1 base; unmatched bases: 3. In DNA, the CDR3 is TGTGCCAGCAGCTTGCGGGGGACAGGGAGCAATCAGCCCCAGCATTTT. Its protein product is CASSLRGTGSNQPQHF.

CDR3 in DNA: TGTGCCAGTAGTCCTCTGGACAGAGGTGGCTACACCTTC. The encoded protein is CASSPLDRGGYTF. The J gene is TRBJ1-2, the V gene TRBV19; tentatively, D is TRBD1 (6 bases). V was pared by 5 bases and J by 7 bases, with 14 bases between. This CDR3 is 13 amino acids long. CDR1 LNHDA and CDR2 SQIVND come from the germline V gene (reference sequence).

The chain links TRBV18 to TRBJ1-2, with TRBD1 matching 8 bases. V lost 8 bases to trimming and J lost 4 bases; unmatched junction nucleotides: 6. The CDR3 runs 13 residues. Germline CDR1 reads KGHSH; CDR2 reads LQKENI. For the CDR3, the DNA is TGTGCCAGCGGGACAGGTGGGGGCTATGGCTACACCTTC. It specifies CASGTGGGYGYTF.

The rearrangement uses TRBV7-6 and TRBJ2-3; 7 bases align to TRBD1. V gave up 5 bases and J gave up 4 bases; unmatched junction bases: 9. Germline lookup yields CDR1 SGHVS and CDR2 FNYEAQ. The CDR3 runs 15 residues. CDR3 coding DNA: TGTGCCAGCAGCCCAGGGGGTTGGGGGCCAGATACGCAGTATTTT. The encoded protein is CASSPGGWGPDTQYF.

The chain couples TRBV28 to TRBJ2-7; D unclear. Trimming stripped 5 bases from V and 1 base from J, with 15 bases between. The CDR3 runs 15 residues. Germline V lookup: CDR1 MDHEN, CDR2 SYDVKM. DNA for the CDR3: TGTGCCAGCAGTCCCATGGTGCGAAAATCCTACGAGCAGTACTTC. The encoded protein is CASSPMVRKSYEQYF.

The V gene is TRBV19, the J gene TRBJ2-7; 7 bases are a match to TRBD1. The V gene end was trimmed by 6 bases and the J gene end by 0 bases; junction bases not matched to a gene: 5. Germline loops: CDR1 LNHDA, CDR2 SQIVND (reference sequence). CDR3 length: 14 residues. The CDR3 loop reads CASRSDRASYEQYF. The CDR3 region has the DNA TGTGCCAGTAGATCAGACAGGGCCTCCTACGAGCAGTACTTC.

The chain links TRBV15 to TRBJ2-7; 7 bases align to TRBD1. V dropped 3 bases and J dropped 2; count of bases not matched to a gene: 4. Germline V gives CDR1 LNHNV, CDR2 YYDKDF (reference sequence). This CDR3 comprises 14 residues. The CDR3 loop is CATSSKGQTYEQYF. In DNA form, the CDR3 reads TGTGCCACCAGCAGCAAGGGACAGACCTACGAGCAGTACTTC.

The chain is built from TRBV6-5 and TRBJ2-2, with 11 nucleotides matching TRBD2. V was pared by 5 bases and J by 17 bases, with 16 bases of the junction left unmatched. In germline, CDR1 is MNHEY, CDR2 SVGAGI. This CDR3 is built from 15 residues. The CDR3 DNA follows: TGTGCCAGCAGTCAAACGGGACTAGCGGTTTCCTTAGCCTTTTTT. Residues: CASSQTGLAVSLAFF.

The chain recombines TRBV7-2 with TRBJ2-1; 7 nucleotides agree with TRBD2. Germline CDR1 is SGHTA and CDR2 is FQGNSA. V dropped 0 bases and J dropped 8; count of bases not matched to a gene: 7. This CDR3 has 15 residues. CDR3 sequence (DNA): TGTGCCAGCAGCTTAGCGAGGCTAGCGGTATATGAGCAGTTCTTC. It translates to CASSLARLAVYEQFF.